Listed here is a single TCR beta chain. Antigen: not known. This table comes from immunoSEQ multiplex PCR, and its TCRdb copy is limited to in-frame clones, with some not included. The sample holds about 110,000 clones; about 91% are singletons and the top ten take about 0.7%. This sample was included in a study of siplizumab effects on memory and regulatory T cells. Findings and limits, study-wide: Major contributors to the alloresponse seemed to be naive T cells, which also appeared more diverse than memory cells.

Trimming stripped 1 base from V and 10 bases from J, with 8 bases between. Germline CDR1 MNHNY, CDR2 SVGAGI (reference sequence). CDR3 length equals 12 residues. The receptor comes from a human donor in good health. The chain has TRBV6-6 and TRBJ2-1, with no clear D. Sequencing used Tregs sorted from blood. CDR3 protein: CASSYYENEQFF. The CDR3 nucleotides read TGTGCCAGCAGTTACTATGAGAACGAGCAGTTCTTC.